This paragraph reports one TCR beta chain. Its antigen is not identified. Single viable CD3+CD4+CD8-CD45RO+ cells were sorted as the memory CD4+ T cells. Total CD4+ T cells were enriched by CD4 positive selection. The CDR3 loop spans 15 amino acids. This sample is part of a study of memory CD4+ T cells and cytomegalovirus serostatus. Study at large: Healthy Belgian adult donors included about nine CMV-positive and more than 20 CMV-negative people. The study, taken as a whole, reports: About 40% of the roughly 160 known CMV-associated TCRbeta sequences appeared in CD4+ memory.

TCRdb's table, derived via immunoSEQ multiplex PCR, lists solely in-frame clones and lacks some. This repertoire shows fewer than 40,000 clones, nearly 80% found once; its top ten account for 0.6% to 0.9%. Specimen: memory CD4+ T cells from blood. The TCR originated in an adult in good health and CMV-seronegative. The chain has TRBV21-1 and TRBJ2-5; the D call in the table, TRBD2, was not verified against the DNA. TRBV21-1 counts as a pseudogene. Written as DNA, the CDR3 is TGTGCCAGTCCCCCTAAGCGGGGGAGCCAAGAGACCCAGTACTTC. Protein: CASPPKRGSQETQYF.